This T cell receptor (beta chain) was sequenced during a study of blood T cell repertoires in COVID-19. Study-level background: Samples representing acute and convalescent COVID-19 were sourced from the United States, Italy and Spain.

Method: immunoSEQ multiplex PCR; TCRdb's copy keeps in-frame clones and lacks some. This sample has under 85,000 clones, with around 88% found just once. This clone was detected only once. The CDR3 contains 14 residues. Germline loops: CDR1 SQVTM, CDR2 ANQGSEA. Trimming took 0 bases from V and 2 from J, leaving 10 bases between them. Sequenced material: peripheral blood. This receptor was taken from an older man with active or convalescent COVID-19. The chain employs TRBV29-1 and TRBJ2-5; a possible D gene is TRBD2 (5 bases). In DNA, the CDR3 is TGCAGCGTTGAAGATCGGCGGAGGCAAGAGACCCAGTACTTC. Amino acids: CSVEDRRRQETQYF.